Below are 10 T cell receptor beta chains sequenced from a single sample in a study of early T cells in non-severe SARS-CoV-2 infection. MiXCR was run by TCRdb on the 5' RACE reads, yielding one entry per CDR3 protein. Here the sample spans about 49,000 distinct CDR3 sequences, about 12% being singletons. The sample was whole blood. The receptors shown here come from an adult who was a healthcare worker with PCR-confirmed SARS-CoV-2 infection or an uninfected control (not recorded which).

The V gene is TRBV6-2 or TRBV6-3, the J gene TRBJ2-1, with 13 nucleotides matching TRBD2. In germline, CDR1 is MNHEY, CDR2 SVGEGT. There are 17 residues in the CDR3. Trimming at V came to 4 bases and at J to 2 bases, leaving 5 bases not matched to a gene. The CDR3 DNA is TGTGCCAGCAGTTCCGGACTAGCGGGAGAGGCCTACAATGAGCAGTTCTTC. Residues: CASSSGLAGEAYNEQFF.

The sample holds many counts of this clonotype. The gene calls are TRBV12-5 and TRBJ2-2; the D call may be TRBD1 or TRBD2 (5 bases each). The CDR3 totals 17 residues. CDR1 LGHNT and CDR2 FRNRAP come from the germline V gene. Deletions cut 1 base from V and 4 bases from J, with 16 bases between. DNA of the CDR3: TGTGCTAGTGGTTTGGACCTCCGGGGCGGCGGCACCGGGGAGCTGTTTTTT. Its translation: CASGLDLRGGGTGELFF.

This clonotype was counted a few times. The J gene is TRBJ1-1, the V gene TRBV29-1; possible D gene TRBD1, 6 bases. V dropped 6 bases and J dropped 1 base, with 15 bases sitting between them. CDR1 and CDR2 from the germline V gene are SQVTM and ANQGSEA. This CDR3 is 14 amino acids long. The CDR3 DNA sequence: TGCAGCGTAGTCGACAGGACCTGGAACACTGAAGCTTTCTTT. It specifies CSVVDRTWNTEAFF.

Ten or more counts support this clonotype. This sequence joins TRBV21-1 and TRBJ2-3. TRBV21-1 is recorded as a pseudogene. This CDR3 comprises 15 residues. The CDR3 loop reads CASSGDGQITDTQYF. The CDR3 nucleotides are TGTGCCAGCAGCGGCGATGGGCAGATCACAGATACGCAGTATTTT.

This clonotype was counted a single time. The chain employs TRBV29-1 and TRBJ2-1; 7 bases fit TRBD2. This CDR3 has 14 residues. From germline, CDR1 is SQVTM and CDR2 ANQGSEA. V shed 7 bases, J shed 7 bases, and the junction held 13 bases outside the gene matches. The DNA of the CDR3 is TGCAGCGCCCGTTCTAGCGGCGCTACTAATGAGCAGTTCTTC. It specifies CSARSSGATNEQFF.

The rearrangement links TRBV7-3 to TRBJ2-1; unclear D gene. The germline gives CDR1 SGHTA, CDR2 FQGTGA. Between the trimmed V and J ends, which lost 7 bases and 6 bases, there was a span of 16 bases. The CDR3 is 14 amino acids. CDR3 nucleotides: TGTGCCAGCATCCCCTCACGTGGGTCCAATGAGCAGTTCTTC. The encoded protein is CASIPSRGSNEQFF.

V usage is TRBV28 and J usage is TRBJ2-6; D is possibly TRBD2 (5 bases). The V gene's germline CDR1 is MDHEN and CDR2 SYDVKM. Trimming pared 10 bases from V and 9 bases from J, leaving 13 bases between. This CDR3 is built from 12 residues. Here the CDR3 DNA reads TGTGCCATTACCCGGGATTTCAACGTCCTGACTTTC. Translating it yields CAITRDFNVLTF.

This clonotype was seen a handful of times. This chain's CDR3 is CASSVNRVSETQYF. CDR3 DNA sequence: TGTGCCAGCAGCGTAAACAGGGTTTCAGAGACCCAGTACTTC. The chain combines TRBV9 with TRBJ2-5, with TRBD1 as a possible D gene (6 bases). This CDR3 region has 14 residues. The germline gives CDR1 SGDLS, CDR2 YYNGEE. The ends were cut back, 1 base at V and 4 bases at J, with 11 bases in the middle.

This clonotype was counted ten times or more. The chain joins TRBV7-3 to TRBJ2-1; TRBD2 agrees at 8 bases. Germline assignment: CDR1 SGHTA and CDR2 FQGTGA. CDR3 length: 17 residues. V lost 6 bases and J lost 0; bases outside the gene matches: 10. CDR3 amino acids: CASSRGVAGRSYNEQFF. In DNA, the CDR3 is TGTGCCAGCAGTCGAGGGGTAGCGGGACGCTCCTACAATGAGCAGTTCTTC.

This clonotype was counted many times. The rearrangement links TRBV28 to TRBJ1-6, with D unresolved. The CDR3 is 12 amino acids. With 3 bases removed from V and 10 bases from J, the gap between germline ends came to 7 bases. Germline-derived CDR1 and CDR2 are MDHEN and SYDVKM. CDR3 sequence (DNA): TGTGCCAGCAGTTTTAAGTTCTCACCCCTCCACTTT. Amino acids: CASSFKFSPLHF.